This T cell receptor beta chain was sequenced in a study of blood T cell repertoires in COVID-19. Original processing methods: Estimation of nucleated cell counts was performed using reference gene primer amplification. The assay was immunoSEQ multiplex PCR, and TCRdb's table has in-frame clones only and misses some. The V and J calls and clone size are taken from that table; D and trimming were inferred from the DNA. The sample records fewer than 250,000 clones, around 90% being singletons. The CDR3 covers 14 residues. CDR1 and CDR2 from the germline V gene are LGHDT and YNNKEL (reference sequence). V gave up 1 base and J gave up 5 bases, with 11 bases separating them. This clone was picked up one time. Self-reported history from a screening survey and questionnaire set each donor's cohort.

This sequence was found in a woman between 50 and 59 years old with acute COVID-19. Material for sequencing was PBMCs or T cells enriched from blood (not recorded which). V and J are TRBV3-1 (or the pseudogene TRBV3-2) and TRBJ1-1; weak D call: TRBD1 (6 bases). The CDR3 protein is CASSQVGGRTEAFF. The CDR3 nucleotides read TGTGCCAGCAGCCAAGTCGGGGGGCGAACTGAAGCTTTCTTT.